Below, 2 T cell receptor beta chains from the same sample are listed, as sequenced in a study of blood T cell repertoires in COVID-19. Measured with immunoSEQ multiplex PCR; TCRdb has only the in-frame clones, and not every one. The sample has just over 95,000 clones, approximately 87% seen once; the top ten hold approximately 15%. Sequenced material: peripheral blood. These receptors originate from a human donor in a cohort sampled during active COVID-19.

The gene calls are TRBV5-1 and TRBJ1-1; the D gene is possibly TRBD1 (6 bases). The CDR3 contains 14 residues. Germline V CDR1 and CDR2: SGHRS, YFSETQ. The germline V and J ends were trimmed by 5 bases and 6 bases, with 17 bases remaining between them. In DNA, the CDR3 is TGCGCCAGCAGTAGTCAGGGGATTATTTCTGAAGCTTTCTTT. Its translation: CASSSQGIISEAFF.

V and J are TRBV27 and TRBJ2-7; tentative D call: TRBD2 (5 bases). V was pared by 0 bases and J by 0 bases, with 9 bases between. Looked up from germline, CDR1 is MNHEY and CDR2 is SMNVEV (reference sequence). This CDR3 has 15 amino acids. In nucleotides, the CDR3 is TGTGCCAGCAGTTTATCGGGAGAAAGCTCCTACGAGCAGTACTTC. This gives the protein CASSLSGESSYEQYF.